Listed here are 10 T cell receptor beta chains from one sample, sequenced in a study of T-cell reconstitution after alpha-beta-depleted transplantation in children listed by TCRdb under 2016. The treatment or condition label, as the study defines it: allogeneic hematopoietic cell transplantation with graft depleted of TCRalphabeta T cells and CD19 B cells. Library method: PCR. TCRdb records Illumina HiSeq 2500 as the sequencer. TCR libraries were prepared with molecular barcoding, using unique molecular identifiers to normalize TCRbeta repertoire quantification. TCRdb reran the public reads through fastp at Q25 and MiXCR, keeping productive beta chains. Each CDR3 protein gets just one entry, which takes the most common genes and DNA from the rows behind it. For this sample the table gives about 830,000 distinct CDR3 sequences, of which roughly 15% were detected only once. Roughly 5% of the sample goes to the ten largest clones.

The source material was PBMCs, mostly from graft donor cells, sampled 360 days after TCRalphabeta/CD19-depleted stem cell transplant. Receptors were obtained from a male patient aged 10-17 years who had a stem cell transplant for acute lymphoblastic leukemia, so the T cells may come from the graft donor.

The J gene is TRBJ2-1, the V gene TRBV11-2, with no clear D. The CDR3 loop spans 15 amino acids. V lost 1 base, J lost 3 bases, and 10 bases lay in between. In germline, CDR1 is SGHAT, CDR2 FQNNGV. CDR3 protein: CASSLVLGLYNEQFF. Here the CDR3 DNA reads TGTGCCAGCAGCTTAGTTCTAGGCCTCTACAATGAGCAGTTCTTC.

The chain combines TRBV20-1 with TRBJ2-1, with TRBD1 matching 9 bases. Losses at the gene ends were 0 bases for V and 5 bases for J; bases not matched to a gene: 11. This CDR3 comprises 17 residues. In germline, CDR1 is DFQATT, CDR2 SNEGSKA (reference sequence). The CDR3 loop reads CSARETFGQGIDNEQFF. CDR3 nucleotide sequence: TGCAGTGCTAGAGAGACGTTCGGACAGGGGATCGACAATGAGCAGTTCTTC.

The gene calls are TRBV4-1 and TRBJ2-7, with 9 bases matching TRBD2. The V segment lost 4 bases and the J segment 0 bases; nucleotides outside the gene matches: 7. Germline assignment: CDR1 MGHRA and CDR2 YSYEKL. This CDR3 contains 16 residues. For the CDR3, the DNA is TGCGCCAGCAGCCCGCGGACTAGCGCTAGCTCCTACGAGCAGTACTTC. The encoded protein is CASSPRTSASSYEQYF.

Note on this clonotype: A read error may explain this, as a much larger clone is one base away. This chain connects TRBV25-1 to TRBJ2-7, with TRBD2 matching over 10 bases. The CDR3 loop spans 15 amino acids. CDR1 is MGHDK and CDR2 is SYGVNS in the germline V gene. The CDR3 DNA reads TGTGCCAGCACCCCTCATTCTAGCGGGAGTTACGTGCAGTACTTC. It codes for CASTPHSSGSYVQYF.

The V gene is TRBV20-1, the J gene TRBJ2-1; 10 bases match TRBD2. Germline trimming cut 5 bases from V and 5 bases from J; bases unmatched to any gene: 9. Germline V gene data show CDR1 as DFQATT and CDR2 as SNEGSKA (reference sequence). The CDR3 is 15 residues long. The CDR3 DNA sequence: TGCAGTGCTCCAACGAGAGCGGGAGGGCACAATGAGCAGTTCTTC. Translation: CSAPTRAGGHNEQFF.

The gene calls are TRBV5-1 and TRBJ2-1; D not resolved. The CDR3 extends over 16 amino acids. V lost 3 bases, J lost 0 bases, and 13 bases lay in between. Germline V gene data show CDR1 as SGHRS and CDR2 as YFSETQ. The CDR3 region is CASSSIWASSYNEQFF. CDR3 nucleotides: TGCGCCAGCAGCTCGATTTGGGCTAGCTCCTACAATGAGCAGTTCTTC.

The V and J genes are TRBV5-5 and TRBJ2-7; D unresolved. The CDR3 length is 14 residues. The V and J ends lost 3 bases and 3 bases respectively, with 13 bases between them. Germline V gene sequence: CDR1 SGHKS, CDR2 YYEKEE (reference sequence). The DNA for the CDR3 is TGTGCCAGCAGCTCCGACCGGGCGGTCTACGAGCAGTACTTC. It specifies CASSSDRAVYEQYF. The variable domain in full, with the rest retrieved from reference TRBV5-5 and TRBJ2-7, is DAGVTQSPTHLIKTRGQQVTLRCSPISGHKSVSWYQQVLGQGPQFIFQYYEKEERGRGNFPDRFSARQFPNYSSELNVNALLLGDSALYLCASSSDRAVYEQYFGPGTRLTVT.

In this sample, this clonotype turned up a few times. This chain links TRBV20-1 with TRBJ2-5, with D uncertain. V was cut by 1 base and J by 4 bases, with 10 bases left in between. Germline V gives CDR1 DFQATT, CDR2 SNEGSKA (reference sequence). The CDR3 loop spans 13 amino acids. Here the CDR3 DNA reads TGCAGTGCTAGAGCTGGAAGGATAGAGACCCAGTACTTC. This translates into CSARAGRIETQYF.

This clonotype has more than one count but fewer than ten. In DNA form, the CDR3 reads TGCGCCAGCAGCACTACAGGGGTGTGGACTGAAGCTTTCTTT. This sequence encodes CASSTTGVWTEAFF. This chain links TRBV5-1 with TRBJ1-1; 7 bases fit TRBD1. The CDR3 contains 14 residues. Germline V gene lookup returns CDR1 SGHRS and CDR2 YFSETQ. With 4 bases clipped from V and 5 bases from J, the junction kept 8 bases outside the gene matches.

J is TRBJ1-1 and V is TRBV12-3 or TRBV12-4; unclear D gene. The CDR3 runs 13 residues. The V end was cut by 3 bases, the J end by 3 bases, with 8 bases between. As DNA, the CDR3 is TGTGCCAGCAGTTTTGCAGTGGACACTGAAGCTTTCTTT. Protein product: CASSFAVDTEAFF.